Each of the 23 T cell receptor beta chains below was sequenced from the same sample in a study of early T cells in non-severe SARS-CoV-2 infection. TCRdb analysed the 5' RACE reads with MiXCR anew, one entry per CDR3 protein. In the table there are 90,000 to 100,000 distinct CDR3 sequences, about 13% of which are singletons. Sequencing was performed on whole blood. These receptor sequences come from an adult who was a healthcare worker with PCR-confirmed SARS-CoV-2 infection or an uninfected control (not recorded which).

Only a few counts were recorded for this clonotype. The rearrangement joins TRBV15 to TRBJ1-2; TRBD1 aligns across 7 bases. In germline, CDR1 is LNHNV, CDR2 YYDKDF (reference sequence). The CDR3 has 17 residues. Trimming cost V 1 base and J 8 bases; bases outside gene matches: 16. In DNA, the CDR3 is TGTGCCACCAGCAGAGGCGCCCAACAGGGGCCCCGAGGAGGCTACACCTTC. As protein: CATSRGAQQGPRGGYTF.

This clonotype was seen only a few times. V usage is TRBV11-2 and J usage is TRBJ2-3; D possibly uses TRBD1 or TRBD2 (5 bases each). Per the germline V gene, CDR1 is SGHAT and CDR2 is FQNNGV. There are 14 residues in the CDR3. V lost 6 bases to trimming and J lost 3 bases, with 13 bases between them. The CDR3 region has the DNA TGTGCCAGCAGATGGGACCGTGGAACAGATACGCAGTATTTT. Residues: CASRWDRGTDTQYF.

This clonotype appeared a few times. The chain couples TRBV29-1 to TRBJ2-1; no clear D gene. Germline V gene sequence: CDR1 SQVTM, CDR2 ANQGSEA. The CDR3 spans 12 residues. Trimming removed 7 bases at V and 5 bases at J, with 12 bases between. The CDR3 bases are TGCAGCGGCGCCCCCAGAGACAATGAGCAGTTCTTC. Encoded protein: CSGAPRDNEQFF.

This clonotype was detected only a few times. V is TRBV7-2 and J is TRBJ2-5; 7 bases align to TRBD2. Germline CDR1 reads SGHTA; CDR2 reads FQGNSA. The junction had 7 bases not matched to a gene; V was cut back by 4 bases and J by 2 bases. The CDR3 length is 15 residues. The CDR3 sequence: CASSSQRGGQETQYF. For the CDR3, the DNA is TGTGCCAGCAGCTCGCAGCGGGGAGGGCAAGAGACCCAGTACTTC.

J is TRBJ2-5 and V is TRBV6-5; either TRBD1 or TRBD2 may fit D (5 bases each). CDR3 length: 13 amino acids. V lost 7 bases and J lost 5, with 14 bases in between. Germline V gives CDR1 MNHEY, CDR2 SVGAGI. The CDR3 loop reads CASTATWGETQYF. The CDR3 DNA follows: TGTGCCAGCACCGCGACCTGGGGGGAGACCCAGTACTTC.

The chain joins TRBV7-8 to TRBJ1-5; no definite D call. CDR1 SGHVS and CDR2 FQNEAQ come from the germline V gene. The CDR3 loop spans 20 amino acids. Trimming shortened V by 0 bases and J by 4 bases, and 25 bases separated the two germline ends. Here the CDR3 DNA reads TGTGCCAGCAGCTTAGCGAGGAGGGCAGCCTCGAAACCCAAAAATCAGCCCCAGCATTTT. It encodes CASSLARRAASKPKNQPQHF.

Many counts were recorded for this clonotype. The rearrangement joins TRBV12-2 to TRBJ1-4. TRBV12-2 is listed as a pseudogene. CDR3 length: 18 residues. The CDR3 DNA follows: TGTGCAAGTCGCTTCCCCACTGTTAGTGGCTTATGTGCTGAAAAACTGTTTTTT. It yields the protein CASRFPTVSGLCAEKLFF.

The CDR3 spells CASNTQGVTDTQYF. The CDR3 nucleotides read TGTGCCAGCAACACTCAGGGGGTCACAGATACGCAGTATTTT. The V gene is TRBV5-4, the J gene TRBJ2-3, with 7 bases aligning to TRBD1. V dropped 6 bases and J dropped 2; count of bases not matched to a gene: 6. The length of the CDR3 is 14 residues. Germline V gives CDR1 SGHNT, CDR2 YYREEE (reference sequence).

This clonotype was counted between two and nine times. V is TRBV4-2 and J is TRBJ2-1, with 9 bases aligning to TRBD2. The germline V gene encodes CDR1 LGHNA and CDR2 YNFKEQ. With 7 bases clipped from V and 8 bases from J, the junction kept 6 bases outside the gene matches. The length of the CDR3 is 13 residues. In DNA form, the CDR3 reads TGTGCCAGCACCGGGACTAGCATCGATGAGCAGTTCTTC. Amino acids: CASTGTSIDEQFF.

The chain recombines TRBV19 with TRBJ2-5, with no clear D. The V end lost 7 bases, the J end lost 2 bases, and 11 bases lay between the germline ends. Germline-derived CDR1 and CDR2 are LNHDA and SQIVND (reference sequence). This CDR3 contains 13 residues. DNA for the CDR3: TGTGCCAGTAATGTCCGTGGACAAGAGACCCAGTACTTC. Its protein product is CASNVRGQETQYF.

This clonotype was detected ten times or more. The chain combines TRBV11-2 with TRBJ2-7, with a possible D match to TRBD2 (5 bases). The germline gives CDR1 SGHAT, CDR2 FQNNGV. The CDR3 runs to 13 residues. V dropped 1 base and J dropped 5 bases, with 9 bases sitting between them. The CDR3 spells CASSLVPGNEQYF. The CDR3 DNA follows: TGTGCCAGCAGCTTAGTCCCCGGGAACGAGCAGTACTTC. The full variable domain, completed using reference TRBV11-2 and TRBJ2-7, is EAGVAQSPRYKIIEKRQSVAFWCNPISGHATLYWYQQILGQGPKLLIQFQNNGVVDDSQLPKDRFSAERLKGVDSTLKIQPAKLEDSAVYLCASSLVPGNEQYFGPGTRLTVT.

This clonotype was counted at least ten times. The chain employs TRBV6-2 or TRBV6-3 and TRBJ2-3, with D maybe TRBD2 (6 bases). Trimming left V 10 bases short and J 6 bases short, with 14 bases between. In germline, CDR1 is MNHEY, CDR2 SVGEGT. The CDR3 has 12 amino acids. The CDR3 spells CATSWREDTQYF. DNA for the CDR3: TGTGCCACCAGCTGGAGGGAGGATACGCAGTATTTT.

This clonotype was seen only a few times. The chain combines TRBV18 with TRBJ1-1; possible D gene TRBD1, 6 bases. Trimming shortened V by 4 bases and J by 8 bases, and 14 bases separated the two germline ends. CDR1 is KGHSH, CDR2 LQKENI, per germline. This CDR3 contains 13 residues. Written as DNA, the CDR3 is TGTGCCAGCTCACAAGGGACACCTAAAGAAGCTTTCTTT. The encoded protein is CASSQGTPKEAFF.

This clonotype has ten or more counts. V usage is TRBV7-8 and J usage is TRBJ2-1; tentative D call: TRBD2 (6 bases). Germline CDR1 is SGHVS and CDR2 is FQNEAQ. V lost 6 bases and J lost 14, with 14 bases in between. The CDR3 runs to 11 residues. CDR3 nucleotides: TGTGCCAGCAGTCCTGGACTACCCAAGTTCTTC. Translation gives CASSPGLPKFF.

The sample holds many counts of this clonotype. The chain recombines TRBV5-1 with TRBJ1-2; D gene ambiguous. The CDR3 loop spans 12 amino acids. The germline V gene has CDR1 SGHRS and CDR2 YFSETQ. Trimming removed 0 bases at V and 4 bases at J, with 4 bases between. The CDR3 sequence is CASSLDSYGYTF. CDR3 DNA sequence: TGCGCCAGCAGCTTGGACAGCTATGGCTACACCTTC.

The chain uses TRBV4-1 and TRBJ1-1, with D perhaps matching TRBD1 (5 bases). This CDR3 is 14 amino acids long. From germline, CDR1 is MGHRA and CDR2 YSYEKL. The V gene lost 1 base and the J gene lost 7 bases, with 13 bases spanning the gap. The CDR3 sequence: CASSQAGTDYEAFF. Written as DNA, the CDR3 is TGCGCCAGCAGCCAAGCCGGGACGGACTATGAAGCTTTCTTT.

There are many counts of this clonotype. The genes are TRBV7-9 and TRBJ2-1; D is unclear. Germline CDR1 and CDR2: SEHNR and FQNEAQ (reference sequence). This CDR3 is 12 amino acids long. V lost 6 bases and J 4 bases, leaving 7 bases between the germline ends. CDR3 in amino acids: CASRVGYNEQFF. CDR3 bases: TGTGCCAGCAGGGTGGGGTACAATGAGCAGTTCTTC.

This clonotype has just a few counts. The CDR3 spells CASSVRGRGTEAFF. For the CDR3, the DNA is TGTGCCAGCAGCGTACGGGGCCGAGGTACTGAAGCTTTCTTT. This sequence joins TRBV9 and TRBJ1-1; D might be TRBD1 (5 bases). The CDR3 is 14 residues long. Trimming took off 1 base at V and 5 bases at J, with 12 bases between the two ends. Germline V lookup: CDR1 SGDLS, CDR2 YYNGEE.

This clonotype was observed a few times. The V and J genes are TRBV20-1 and TRBJ1-5; TRBD1 might be the D (6 bases). The CDR3 totals 18 residues. The V and J ends lost 0 bases and 0 bases respectively, with 18 bases between them. The germline CDR1 and CDR2 sequences are DFQATT and SNEGSKA (reference sequence). The CDR3 DNA reads TGCAGTGCTAGAGATCCGGGGGCAGGAGTTATTAGCAATCAGCCCCAGCATTTT. Protein sequence: CSARDPGAGVISNQPQHF.

By sample fraction, this clonotype is medium-sized (0.01 to 0.1%). This chain links TRBV6-2 or TRBV6-3 with TRBJ2-1; 11 bases line up with TRBD1. The V segment lost 6 bases and the J segment 5 bases; nucleotides outside the gene matches: 12. Germline V lookup: CDR1 MNHEY, CDR2 SVGEGT. This CDR3 has 17 amino acids. In nucleotides, the CDR3 is TGTGCCAGCAGCCCAATCTGGGACAGGGGGATTAACAATGAGCAGTTCTTC. Translation: CASSPIWDRGINNEQFF.

The rearrangement uses TRBV29-1 and TRBJ1-1; the D is unclear. V lost 6 bases to trimming and J lost 1 base, with 12 bases between them. CDR1 is SQVTM, CDR2 ANQGSEA, per germline. There are 13 residues in the CDR3. The CDR3 loop is CSVAQIQNTEAFF. CDR3 in DNA: TGCAGCGTCGCACAGATACAGAACACTGAAGCTTTCTTT. The whole variable domain, remainder taken from reference TRBV29-1 and TRBJ1-1, is SAVISQKPSRDICQRGTSLTIQCQVDSQVTMMFWYRQQPGQSLTLIATANQGSEATYESGFVIDKFPISRPNLTFSTLTVSNMSPEDSSIYLCSVAQIQNTEAFFGQGTRLTVV.

This clonotype was recorded many times. The J gene is TRBJ1-4, the V gene TRBV28, with D perhaps TRBD1 (6 bases). Deletions cut 3 bases from V and 8 bases from J, with 16 bases between. Looked up from germline, CDR1 is MDHEN and CDR2 is SYDVKM. This CDR3 has 15 amino acids. The CDR3 sequence is CASSFWDIGGEKLFF. For the CDR3, the DNA is TGTGCCAGCAGTTTCTGGGACATTGGAGGAGAAAAACTGTTTTTT.

This clonotype has just a few counts. The chain links TRBV6-5 to TRBJ1-1, with D possibly matching TRBD1 (5 bases). Germline CDR1 and CDR2: MNHEY and SVGAGI. This CDR3 spans 14 amino acids. Deletions cut 5 bases from V and 0 bases from J, with 10 bases between. CDR3 nucleotide sequence: TGTGCCAGCAGTCTCAGGGCGATGAACACTGAAGCTTTCTTT. Protein product: CASSLRAMNTEAFF.